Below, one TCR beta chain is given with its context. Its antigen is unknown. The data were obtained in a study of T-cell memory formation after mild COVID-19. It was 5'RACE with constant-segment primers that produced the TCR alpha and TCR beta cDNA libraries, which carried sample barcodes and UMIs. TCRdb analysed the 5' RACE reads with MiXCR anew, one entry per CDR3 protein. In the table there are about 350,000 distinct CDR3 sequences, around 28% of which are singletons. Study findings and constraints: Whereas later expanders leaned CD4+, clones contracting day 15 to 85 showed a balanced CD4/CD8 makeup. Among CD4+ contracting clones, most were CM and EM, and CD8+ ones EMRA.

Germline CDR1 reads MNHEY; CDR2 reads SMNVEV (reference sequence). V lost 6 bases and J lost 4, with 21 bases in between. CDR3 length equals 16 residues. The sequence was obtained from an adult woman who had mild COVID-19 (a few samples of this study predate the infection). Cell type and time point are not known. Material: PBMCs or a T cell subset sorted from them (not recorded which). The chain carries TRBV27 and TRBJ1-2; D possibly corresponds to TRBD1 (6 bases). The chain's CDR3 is CASSLSFWGAGYGYTF. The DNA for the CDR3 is TGTGCCAGCAGCTTAAGTTTTTGGGGGGCTGGCTATGGCTACACCTTC.